This TCR beta chain was captured in a study of graft-versus-host responses after intestinal transplantation. As for the study in general: Multivisceral, liver-intestinal, or isolated intestinal transplants were received by the recipients. Anti-thymocyte globulin induction, then tacrolimus and steroids for around 3 years, went to all recipients.

CDR1 SEHNR and CDR2 FQNEAQ come from the germline V gene (reference sequence). V was cut by 8 bases and J by 5 bases, with 9 bases left in between. This CDR3 has 11 residues. Data came from immunoSEQ multiplex PCR; TCRdb stores just in-frame clones and leaves some out. The table lists fewer than 30,000 clones, 90% to 95% of them singletons, with less than 0.55% in the top ten. Specimen: PBMCs, collected 18 days after transplant. The receptor was derived from a human patient who received an intestinal transplant, so some T cells may come from the graft donor. This chain connects TRBV7-9 to TRBJ1-1, with D possibly TRBD1 on 5 matching bases. CDR3 nucleotides: TGTGCCAGCTCGGGGGGGACTGAAGCTTTCTTT. Translated, it gives CASSGGTEAFF.